What follows are 12 T cell receptor beta chains derived from one specimen sequenced in a study of cytomegalovirus exposure and HLA in healthy donors. Use of 60 Vbeta and 13 Jbeta primers characterized the PCR. Clones were sequenced by immunoSEQ multiplex PCR, and TCRdb holds only the in-frame ones, with some missing. The sample includes under 200,000 clones, 75% of them seen just once. Sequencing used PBMCs. The origin of the receptors is a woman between 50 and 59 years old in good health and CMV-seropositive.

The V gene is TRBV19, the J gene TRBJ1-1, with 9 bases identical to TRBD1. This CDR3 is 13 amino acids long. Germline values: CDR1 LNHDA, CDR2 SQIVND (reference sequence). J was trimmed by 0 bases and V by 10 bases; bases with no gene match: 3. This chain's CDR3 is CATDRGMNTEAFF. DNA of the CDR3: TGTGCCACAGACAGGGGGATGAACACTGAAGCTTTCTTT.

This clone was seen a single time. The chain has TRBV7-6 and TRBJ1-1, with D unresolved. Germline assignment: CDR1 SGHVS and CDR2 FNYEAQ. The CDR3 covers 14 residues. The V and J ends lost 6 bases and 0 bases respectively, with 11 bases between them. The CDR3 loop reads CASRDGGMNTEAFF. The CDR3 nucleotides are TGTGCCAGCAGAGATGGTGGCATGAACACTGAAGCTTTCTTT. Looking up the rest from reference TRBV7-6 and TRBJ1-1 gives the full variable domain: GAGVSQSPRYKVTKRGQDVALRCDPISGHVSLYWYRQALGQGPEFLTYFNYEAQQDKSGLPNDRFSAERPEGSISTLTIQRTEQRDSAMYRCASRDGGMNTEAFFGQGTRLTVV.

The chain couples TRBV6-5 to TRBJ1-1; maybe TRBD1 (5 bases). Per the germline V gene, CDR1 is MNHEY and CDR2 is SVGAGI. This CDR3 has 16 amino acids. Trimming pared 0 bases from V and 0 bases from J, leaving 11 bases between. The CDR3 DNA reads TGTGCCAGCAGTTACTCGAAATGGACACTGAACACTGAAGCTTTCTTT. Translated, it gives CASSYSKWTLNTEAFF.

The V and J genes are TRBV25-1 and TRBJ2-1; D uncertain. This CDR3 contains 14 residues. V was trimmed by 0 bases and J by 13 bases, leaving 16 bases between them. Germline CDR1 MGHDK, CDR2 SYGVNS. The CDR3 here is CASSEYGRTRRQFF. CDR3 DNA: TGTGCCAGCAGTGAATATGGCAGAACAAGGAGACAGTTCTTC.

The chain uses TRBV5-1 and TRBJ1-1; D may be TRBD1 (6 bases). Trimming cost V 0 bases and J 0 bases, with 9 bases left between them. Germline-derived CDR1 and CDR2 are SGHRS and YFSETQ. The CDR3 is 15 amino acids. Here the CDR3 DNA reads TGCGCCAGCAGCTTGGGGGGGGGCGTGAACACTGAAGCTTTCTTT. Its protein product is CASSLGGGVNTEAFF. Variable domain in full (rest from reference TRBV5-1 and TRBJ1-1): KAGVTQTPRYLIKTRGQQVTLSCSPISGHRSVSWYQQTPGQGLQFLFEYFSETQRNKGNFPGRFSGRQFSNSRSEMNVSTLELGDSALYLCASSLGGGVNTEAFFGQGTRLTVV.

The chain has TRBV6-6 and TRBJ1-2; maybe TRBD1 (6 bases). Per germline, CDR1 MNHNY and CDR2 SVGAGI (reference sequence). The V end lost 5 bases, the J end lost 4 bases, and 17 bases lay between the germline ends. The CDR3 loop spans 15 amino acids. CDR3 DNA sequence: TGTGCCAGCAGTGCCCGGGACATTGAGAGCTATGGCTACACCTTC. Amino acids: CASSARDIESYGYTF.

The V call is TRBV5-4, the J call TRBJ2-2; D perhaps matches TRBD2 (7 bases). V was shortened by 4 bases and J by 0 bases, with 19 bases between the two germline ends. This CDR3 has 18 amino acids. CDR1 and CDR2 (germline): SGHNT, YYREEE (reference sequence). The CDR3 sequence is CASSPRGRGSTNTGELFF. The CDR3 region has the DNA TGTGCCAGCAGCCCCCGGGGGCGGGGGAGCACGAACACCGGGGAGCTGTTTTTT.

The chain combines TRBV7-9 with TRBJ2-3; possible D gene TRBD2, 6 bases. The CDR3 has 15 residues. Per the germline V gene, CDR1 is SEHNR and CDR2 is FQNEAQ (reference sequence). Trimming removed 3 bases from V and 6 bases from J, with 16 bases in between. In nucleotides, the CDR3 is TGTGCCAGCAGCTTGGCCTTCTCCGGAGGGGATACGCAGTATTTT. Its protein product is CASSLAFSGGDTQYF. The full variable domain, with the rest looked up from reference TRBV7-9 and TRBJ2-3, is DTGVSQNPRHKITKRGQNVTFRCDPISEHNRLYWYRQTLGQGPEFLTYFQNEAQLEKSRLLSDRFSAERPKGSFSTLEIQRTEQGDSAMYLCASSLAFSGGDTQYFGPGTRLTVL.

This clone was observed a few times. The rearrangement uses TRBV18 and TRBJ1-5, with TRBD1 matching 9 bases. V trimming: 5 bases; J trimming: 3 bases; junction bases outside the gene matches: 5. There are 15 residues in the CDR3. The germline V gene has CDR1 KGHSH and CDR2 LQKENI. DNA for the CDR3: TGTGCCAGCTCAGAGACAGGGGGAGACAATCAGCCCCAGCATTTT. It is translated as CASSETGGDNQPQHF.

Turning to this clone: The sample contains more than one DNA sequence encoding this CDR3. The chain joins TRBV2 to TRBJ1-6; tentatively, D is TRBD1 (6 bases). This CDR3 contains 12 residues. CDR1 is SNHLY and CDR2 is FYNNEI in the germline V gene. The V gene lost 3 bases and the J gene lost 9 bases, with 6 bases spanning the gap. CDR3 nucleotide sequence: TGTGCCAGCAGTGACAGGGGTTCACCCCTCCACTTT. This codes for CASSDRGSPLHF.

The V gene is TRBV20-1, the J gene TRBJ1-1; D perhaps matches TRBD1 (5 bases). The V gene's germline CDR1 is DFQATT and CDR2 SNEGSKA (reference sequence). V dropped 4 bases and J dropped 10 bases, with 10 bases sitting between them. The CDR3 consists of 10 residues. The DNA of the CDR3 is TGCAGTGCTACCCATCAGGGAGCTTTCTTT. This sequence encodes CSATHQGAFF.

The chain employs TRBV7-9 and TRBJ1-6, with TRBD1 matching 7 bases. CDR3 length: 14 residues. V shed 3 bases, J shed 7 bases, and the junction held 3 bases outside the gene matches. The germline V gene has CDR1 SEHNR and CDR2 FQNEAQ (reference sequence). Here the CDR3 DNA reads TGTGCCAGCAGCTTGGGACAGCCAAATTCACCCCTCCACTTT. Amino acids: CASSLGQPNSPLHF. The full variable domain, its missing parts supplied by reference TRBV7-9 and TRBJ1-6, is DTGVSQNPRHKITKRGQNVTFRCDPISEHNRLYWYRQTLGQGPEFLTYFQNEAQLEKSRLLSDRFSAERPKGSFSTLEIQRTEQGDSAMYLCASSLGQPNSPLHFGNGTRLTVT.